The clone carrying this TCR beta chain has a handful of counts. The PCR contained 60 Vbeta and 13 Jbeta primers. Study processing details: Later reanalysis found 75 million to 100 million unique TCR beta chains, about 10 million of them shared. The table came from immunoSEQ multiplex PCR; TCRdb's copy has only in-frame clones and leaves some out. The DNA gave D and trimming, while V, J and clone size come from that table. The sample lists about 150,000 clones, around 75% occurring once. This sample stems from a study of cytomegalovirus exposure and HLA in healthy donors. The germline V gene encodes CDR1 SGHTA and CDR2 FQGNSA. V was pared by 4 bases and J by 6 bases, with 4 bases of the junction left unmatched. The CDR3 contains 13 residues.

The sequence was obtained from a man aged 25-45 years in good health and CMV-seronegative. Sequencing was done on a sample of PBMCs. The chain links TRBV7-2 to TRBJ2-3, with 7 bases identical to TRBD2. The CDR3, as DNA: TGTGCCAGCAGCTGGGGGAGGGTTGATACGCAGTATTTT. Translation: CASSWGRVDTQYF. Supplemented by reference TRBV7-2 and TRBJ2-3, the full variable domain reads GAGVSQSPSNKVTEKGKDVELRCDPISGHTALYWYRQSLGQGLEFLIYFQGNSAPDKSGLPSDRFSAERTGGSVSTLTIQRTQQEDSAVYLCASSWGRVDTQYFGPGTRLTVL.